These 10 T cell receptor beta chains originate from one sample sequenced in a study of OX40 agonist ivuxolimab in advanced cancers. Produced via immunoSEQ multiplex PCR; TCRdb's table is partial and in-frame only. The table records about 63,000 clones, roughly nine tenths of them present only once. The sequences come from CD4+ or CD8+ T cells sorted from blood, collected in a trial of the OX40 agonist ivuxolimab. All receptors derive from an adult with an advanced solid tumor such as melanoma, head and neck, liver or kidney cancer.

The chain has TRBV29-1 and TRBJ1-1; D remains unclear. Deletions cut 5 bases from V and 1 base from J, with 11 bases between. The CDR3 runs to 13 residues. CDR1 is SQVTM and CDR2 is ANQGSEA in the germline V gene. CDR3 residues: CSVTTWANTEAFF. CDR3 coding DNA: TGCAGCGTTACTACTTGGGCGAACACTGAAGCTTTCTTT. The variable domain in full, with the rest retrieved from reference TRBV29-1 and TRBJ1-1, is SAVISQKPSRDICQRGTSLTIQCQVDSQVTMMFWYRQQPGQSLTLIATANQGSEATYESGFVIDKFPISRPNLTFSTLTVSNMSPEDSSIYLCSVTTWANTEAFFGQGTRLTVV.

CDR3 bases: TGTGCCTGGAAGAGAGGGGACAGGGGGGCCGCCGGCTACACCTTC. It is translated as CAWKRGDRGAAGYTF. The rearrangement uses TRBV30 and TRBJ1-2, with TRBD1 identical over 11 bases. The CDR3 consists of 15 residues. CDR1 is GTSNPN and CDR2 is SVGIG in the germline V gene (reference sequence). The V and J ends lost 4 bases and 8 bases, in that order; junction bases with no gene match: 12.

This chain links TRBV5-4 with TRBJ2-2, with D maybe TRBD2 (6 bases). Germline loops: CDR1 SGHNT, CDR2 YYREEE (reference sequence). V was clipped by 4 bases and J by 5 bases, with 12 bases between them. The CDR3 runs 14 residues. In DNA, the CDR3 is TGTGCCAGCAGCCCCCGACTAGAAACCGGGGAGCTGTTTTTT. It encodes CASSPRLETGELFF.

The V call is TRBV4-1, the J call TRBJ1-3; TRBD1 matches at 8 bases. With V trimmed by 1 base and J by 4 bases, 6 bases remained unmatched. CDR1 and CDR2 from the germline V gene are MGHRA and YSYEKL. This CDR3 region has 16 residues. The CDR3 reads CASSQVLRGRGNTIYF. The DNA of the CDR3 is TGCGCCAGCAGCCAAGTTCTCAGGGGGCGAGGAAACACCATATATTTT.

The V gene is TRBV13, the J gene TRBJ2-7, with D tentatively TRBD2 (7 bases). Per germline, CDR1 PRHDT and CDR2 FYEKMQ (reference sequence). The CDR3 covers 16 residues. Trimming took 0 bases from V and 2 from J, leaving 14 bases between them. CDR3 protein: CASSLGGGRRAYEQYF. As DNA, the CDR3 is TGTGCCAGCAGCTTAGGCGGGGGGCGGAGGGCCTACGAGCAGTACTTC. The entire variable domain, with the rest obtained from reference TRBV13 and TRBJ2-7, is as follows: AAGVIQSPRHLIKEKRETATLKCYPIPRHDTVYWYQQGPGQDPQFLISFYEKMQSDKGSIPDRFSAQQFSDYHSELNMSSLELGDSALYFCASSLGGGRRAYEQYFGPGTRLTVT.

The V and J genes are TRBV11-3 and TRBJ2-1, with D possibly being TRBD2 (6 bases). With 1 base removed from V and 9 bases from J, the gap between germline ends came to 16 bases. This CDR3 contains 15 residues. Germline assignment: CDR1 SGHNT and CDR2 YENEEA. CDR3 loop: CASSLGLVGPGEQFF. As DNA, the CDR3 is TGTGCCAGCAGCTTAGGACTAGTTGGGCCCGGTGAGCAGTTCTTC.

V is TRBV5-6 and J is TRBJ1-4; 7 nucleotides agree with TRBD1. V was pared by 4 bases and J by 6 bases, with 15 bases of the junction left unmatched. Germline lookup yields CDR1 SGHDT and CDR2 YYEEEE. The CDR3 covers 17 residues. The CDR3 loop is CASSALPRETGDEKLFF. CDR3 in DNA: TGTGCCAGCAGCGCACTCCCAAGAGAAACAGGGGATGAAAAACTGTTTTTT. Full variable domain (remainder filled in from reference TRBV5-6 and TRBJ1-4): DAGVTQSPTHLIKTRGQQVTLRCSPKSGHDTVSWYQQALGQGPQFIFQYYEEEERQRGNFPDRFSGHQFPNYSSELNVNALLLGDSALYLCASSALPRETGDEKLFFGSGTQLSVL.

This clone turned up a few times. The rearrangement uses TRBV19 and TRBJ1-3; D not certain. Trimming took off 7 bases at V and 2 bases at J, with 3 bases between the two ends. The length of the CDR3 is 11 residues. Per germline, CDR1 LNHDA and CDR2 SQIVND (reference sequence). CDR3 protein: CASNTGNTIYF. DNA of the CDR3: TGTGCCAGTAATACTGGAAACACCATATATTTT. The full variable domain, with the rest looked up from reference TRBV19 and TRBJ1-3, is DGGITQSPKYLFRKEGQNVTLSCEQNLNHDAMYWYRQDPGQGLRLIYYSQIVNDFQKGDIAEGYSVSREKKESFPLTVTSAQKNPTAFYLCASNTGNTIYFGEGSWLTVV.

The CDR3 reads CASRELAGGYNEQFF. CDR3 in DNA: TGTGCCAGCAGGGAACTAGCGGGGGGTTACAATGAGCAGTTCTTC. This chain joins TRBV2 and TRBJ2-1; 12 nucleotides align to TRBD2. The CDR3 extends over 15 amino acids. The V segment lost 6 bases and the J segment 4 bases; nucleotides outside the gene matches: 4. CDR1 and CDR2 from the germline V gene are SNHLY and FYNNEI.

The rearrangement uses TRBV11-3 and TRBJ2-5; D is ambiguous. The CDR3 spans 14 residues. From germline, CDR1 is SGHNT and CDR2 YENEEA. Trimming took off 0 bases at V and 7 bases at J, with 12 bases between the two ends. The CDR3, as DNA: TGTGCCAGCAGCTTAGATTCCGAGGATGGGACCCAGTACTTC. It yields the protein CASSLDSEDGTQYF.